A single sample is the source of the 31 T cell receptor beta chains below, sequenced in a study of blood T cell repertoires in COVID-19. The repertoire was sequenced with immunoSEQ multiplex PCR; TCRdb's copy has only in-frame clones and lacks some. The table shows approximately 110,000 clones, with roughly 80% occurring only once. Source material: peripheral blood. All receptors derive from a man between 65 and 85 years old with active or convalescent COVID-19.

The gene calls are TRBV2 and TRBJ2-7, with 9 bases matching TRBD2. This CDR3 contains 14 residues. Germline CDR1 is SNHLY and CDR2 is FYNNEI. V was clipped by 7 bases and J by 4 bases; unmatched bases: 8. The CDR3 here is CASNRLADPYEQYF. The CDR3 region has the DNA TGTGCCAGCAACCGACTAGCGGACCCATACGAGCAGTACTTC.

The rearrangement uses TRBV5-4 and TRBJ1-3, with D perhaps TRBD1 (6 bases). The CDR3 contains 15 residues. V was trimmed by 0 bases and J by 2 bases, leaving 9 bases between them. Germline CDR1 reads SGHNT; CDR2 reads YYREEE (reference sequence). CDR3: CASSLGGRTGNTIYF. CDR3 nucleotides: TGTGCCAGCAGCTTGGGGGGGCGGACTGGAAACACCATATATTTT. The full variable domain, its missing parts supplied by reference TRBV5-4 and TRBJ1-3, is ETGVTQSPTHLIKTRGQQVTLRCSSQSGHNTVSWYQQALGQGPQFIFQYYREEENGRGNFPPRFSGLQFPNYSSELNVNALELDDSALYLCASSLGGRTGNTIYFGEGSWLTVV.

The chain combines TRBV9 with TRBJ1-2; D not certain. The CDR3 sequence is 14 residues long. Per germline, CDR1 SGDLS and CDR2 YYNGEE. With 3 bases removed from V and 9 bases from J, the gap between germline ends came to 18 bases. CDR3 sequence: CASSAPGPSKRYTF. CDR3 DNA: TGTGCCAGCAGCGCCCCCGGTCCATCCAAACGCTACACCTTC.

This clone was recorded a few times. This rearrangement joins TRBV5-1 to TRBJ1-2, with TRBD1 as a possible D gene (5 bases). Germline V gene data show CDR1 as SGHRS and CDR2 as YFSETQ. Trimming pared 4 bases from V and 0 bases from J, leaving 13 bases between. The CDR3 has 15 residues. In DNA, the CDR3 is TGCGCCAGCAGCACACAGACAGCATCTAACTATGGCTACACCTTC. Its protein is CASSTQTASNYGYTF.

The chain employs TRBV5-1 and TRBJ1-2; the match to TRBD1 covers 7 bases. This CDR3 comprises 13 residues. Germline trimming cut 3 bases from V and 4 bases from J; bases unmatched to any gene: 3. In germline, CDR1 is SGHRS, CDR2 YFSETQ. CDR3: CASSSTGVYGYTF. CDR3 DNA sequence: TGCGCCAGCAGCTCAACAGGGGTCTATGGCTACACCTTC. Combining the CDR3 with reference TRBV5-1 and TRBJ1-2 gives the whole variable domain KAGVTQTPRYLIKTRGQQVTLSCSPISGHRSVSWYQQTPGQGLQFLFEYFSETQRNKGNFPGRFSGRQFSNSRSEMNVSTLELGDSALYLCASSSTGVYGYTFGSGTRLTVV.

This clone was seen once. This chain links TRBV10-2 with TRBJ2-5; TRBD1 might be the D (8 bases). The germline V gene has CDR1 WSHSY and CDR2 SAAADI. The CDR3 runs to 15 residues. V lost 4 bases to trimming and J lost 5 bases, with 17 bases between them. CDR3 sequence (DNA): TGCGCCAGCAGTGCGAGGACAGGGAGGGGGGAGACCCAGTACTTC. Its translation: CASSARTGRGETQYF.

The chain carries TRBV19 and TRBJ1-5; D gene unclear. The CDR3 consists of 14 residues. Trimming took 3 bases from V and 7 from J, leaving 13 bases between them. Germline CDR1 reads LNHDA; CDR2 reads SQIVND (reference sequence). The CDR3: CASSMPPRGQPQHF. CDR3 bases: TGTGCCAGTAGTATGCCCCCCCGGGGACAGCCCCAGCATTTT. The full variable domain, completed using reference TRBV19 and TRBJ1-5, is DGGITQSPKYLFRKEGQNVTLSCEQNLNHDAMYWYRQDPGQGLRLIYYSQIVNDFQKGDIAEGYSVSREKKESFPLTVTSAQKNPTAFYLCASSMPPRGQPQHFGDGTRLSIL.

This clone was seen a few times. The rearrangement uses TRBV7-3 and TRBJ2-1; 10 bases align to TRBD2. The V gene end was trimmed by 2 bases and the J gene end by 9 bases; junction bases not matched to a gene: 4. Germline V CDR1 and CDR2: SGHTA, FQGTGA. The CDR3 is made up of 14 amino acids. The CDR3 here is CASSLSSGSSEQFF. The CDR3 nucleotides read TGTGCCAGCAGCTTATCTAGCGGGAGTTCTGAGCAGTTCTTC.

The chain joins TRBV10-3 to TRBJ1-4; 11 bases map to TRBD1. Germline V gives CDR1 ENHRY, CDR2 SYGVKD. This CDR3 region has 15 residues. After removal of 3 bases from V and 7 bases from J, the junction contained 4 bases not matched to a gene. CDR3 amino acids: CAISDQGTGGEKLFF. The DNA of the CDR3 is TGTGCCATCAGTGATCAGGGGACAGGGGGTGAAAAACTGTTTTTT.

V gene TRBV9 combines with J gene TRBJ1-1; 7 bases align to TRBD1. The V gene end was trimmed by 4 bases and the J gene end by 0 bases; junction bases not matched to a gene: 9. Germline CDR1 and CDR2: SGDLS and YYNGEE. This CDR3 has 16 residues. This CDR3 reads CASSRTGAAMNTEAFF. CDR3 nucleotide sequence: TGTGCCAGCAGCCGAACAGGGGCCGCCATGAACACTGAAGCTTTCTTT.

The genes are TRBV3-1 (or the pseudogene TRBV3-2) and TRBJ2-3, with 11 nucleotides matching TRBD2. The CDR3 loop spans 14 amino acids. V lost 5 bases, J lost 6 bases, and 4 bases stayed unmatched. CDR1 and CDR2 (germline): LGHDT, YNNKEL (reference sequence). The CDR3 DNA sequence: TGTGCCAGCAGCGCGACTAGCGGGGCTGATACGCAGTATTTT. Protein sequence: CASSATSGADTQYF.

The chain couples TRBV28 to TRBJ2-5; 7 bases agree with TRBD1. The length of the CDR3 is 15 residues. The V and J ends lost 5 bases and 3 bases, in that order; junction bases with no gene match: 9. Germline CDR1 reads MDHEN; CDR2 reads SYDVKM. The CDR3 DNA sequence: TGTGCCAGCAGTCAACCCGGGACAGCCAAAGAGACCCAGTACTTC. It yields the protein CASSQPGTAKETQYF.

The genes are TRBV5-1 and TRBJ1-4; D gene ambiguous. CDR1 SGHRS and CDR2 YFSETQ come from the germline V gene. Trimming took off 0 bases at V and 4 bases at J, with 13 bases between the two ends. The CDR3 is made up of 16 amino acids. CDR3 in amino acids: CASSLAPPAGNEKLFF. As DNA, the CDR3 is TGCGCCAGCAGCTTGGCCCCACCAGCGGGTAATGAAAAACTGTTTTTT.

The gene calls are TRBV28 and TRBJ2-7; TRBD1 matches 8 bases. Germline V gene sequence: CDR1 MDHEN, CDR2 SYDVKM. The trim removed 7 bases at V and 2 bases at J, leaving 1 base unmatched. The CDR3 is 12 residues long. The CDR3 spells CASKQGAYEQYF. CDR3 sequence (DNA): TGTGCCAGCAAACAGGGGGCCTACGAGCAGTACTTC.

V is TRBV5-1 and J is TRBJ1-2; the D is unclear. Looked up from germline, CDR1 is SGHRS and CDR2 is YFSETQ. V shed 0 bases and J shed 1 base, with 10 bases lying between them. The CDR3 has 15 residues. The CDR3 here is CASSLAAGINYGYTF. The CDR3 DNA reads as TGCGCCAGCAGCTTGGCCGCGGGGATTAACTATGGCTACACCTTC. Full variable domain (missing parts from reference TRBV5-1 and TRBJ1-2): KAGVTQTPRYLIKTRGQQVTLSCSPISGHRSVSWYQQTPGQGLQFLFEYFSETQRNKGNFPGRFSGRQFSNSRSEMNVSTLELGDSALYLCASSLAAGINYGYTFGSGTRLTVV.

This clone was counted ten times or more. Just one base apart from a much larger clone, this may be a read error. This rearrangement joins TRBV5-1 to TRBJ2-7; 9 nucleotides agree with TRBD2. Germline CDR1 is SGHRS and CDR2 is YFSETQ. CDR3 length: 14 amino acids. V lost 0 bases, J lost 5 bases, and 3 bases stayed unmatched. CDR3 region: CASSLGAGGHEQYF. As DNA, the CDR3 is TGCGCCAGCAGCTTGGGCGCGGGGGGGCACGAGCAGTACTTC.

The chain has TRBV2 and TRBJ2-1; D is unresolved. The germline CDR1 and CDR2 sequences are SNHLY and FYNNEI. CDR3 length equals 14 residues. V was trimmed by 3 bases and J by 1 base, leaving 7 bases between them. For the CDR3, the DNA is TGTGCCAGCAGTGACGCGACTTCCTACAATGAGCAGTTCTTC. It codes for CASSDATSYNEQFF.

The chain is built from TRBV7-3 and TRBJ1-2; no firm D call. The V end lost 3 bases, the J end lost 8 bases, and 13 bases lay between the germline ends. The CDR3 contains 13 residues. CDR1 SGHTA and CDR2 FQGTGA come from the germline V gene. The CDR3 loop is CASSFSGSGGYTF. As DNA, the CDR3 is TGTGCCAGCAGCTTTTCCGGGTCCGGCGGCTACACCTTC.

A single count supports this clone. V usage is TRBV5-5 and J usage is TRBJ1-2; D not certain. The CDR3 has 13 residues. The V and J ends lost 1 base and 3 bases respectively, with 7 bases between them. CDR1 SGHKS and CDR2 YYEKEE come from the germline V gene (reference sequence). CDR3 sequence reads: CASSLSGDYGYTF. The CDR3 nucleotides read TGTGCCAGCAGCTTGTCCGGGGACTATGGCTACACCTTC. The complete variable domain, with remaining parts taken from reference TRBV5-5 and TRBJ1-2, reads DAGVTQSPTHLIKTRGQQVTLRCSPISGHKSVSWYQQVLGQGPQFIFQYYEKEERGRGNFPDRFSARQFPNYSSELNVNALLLGDSALYLCASSLSGDYGYTFGSGTRLTVV.

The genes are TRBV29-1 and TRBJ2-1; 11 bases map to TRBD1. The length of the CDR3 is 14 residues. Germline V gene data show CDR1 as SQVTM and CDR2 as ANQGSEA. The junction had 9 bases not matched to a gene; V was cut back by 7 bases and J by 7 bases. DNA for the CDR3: TGCAGCGCAATTGGACAGGGGGCGAAGAATGAGCAGTTCTTC. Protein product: CSAIGQGAKNEQFF.

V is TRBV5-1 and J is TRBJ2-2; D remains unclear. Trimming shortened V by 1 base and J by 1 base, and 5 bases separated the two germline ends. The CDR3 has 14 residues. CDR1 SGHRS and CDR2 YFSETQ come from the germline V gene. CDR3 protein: CASSLTVNTGELFF. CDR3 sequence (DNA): TGCGCCAGCAGCTTGACAGTGAACACCGGGGAGCTGTTTTTT.

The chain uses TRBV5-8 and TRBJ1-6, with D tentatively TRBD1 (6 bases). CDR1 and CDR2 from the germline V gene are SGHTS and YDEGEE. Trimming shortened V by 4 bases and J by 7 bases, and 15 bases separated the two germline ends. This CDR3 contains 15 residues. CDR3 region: CASSPRTAQNSPLHF. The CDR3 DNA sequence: TGTGCCAGCAGCCCTCGGACAGCCCAAAATTCACCCCTCCACTTT.

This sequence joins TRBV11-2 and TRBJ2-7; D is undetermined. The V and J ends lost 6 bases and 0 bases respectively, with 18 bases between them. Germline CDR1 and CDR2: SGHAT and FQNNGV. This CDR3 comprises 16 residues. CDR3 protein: CASRAPLRLSSYEQYF. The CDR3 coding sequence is TGTGCCAGCAGAGCCCCTTTGAGGTTAAGCTCCTACGAGCAGTACTTC. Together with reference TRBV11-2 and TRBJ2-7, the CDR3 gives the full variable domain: EAGVAQSPRYKIIEKRQSVAFWCNPISGHATLYWYQQILGQGPKLLIQFQNNGVVDDSQLPKDRFSAERLKGVDSTLKIQPAKLEDSAVYLCASRAPLRLSSYEQYFGPGTRLTVT.

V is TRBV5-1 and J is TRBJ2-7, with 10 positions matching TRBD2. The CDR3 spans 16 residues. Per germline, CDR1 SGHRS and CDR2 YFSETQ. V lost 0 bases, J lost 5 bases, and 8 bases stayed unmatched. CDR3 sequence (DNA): TGCGCCAGCAGCTTGGGGCGGTTAGCGGGAGGAAACGAGCAGTACTTC. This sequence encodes CASSLGRLAGGNEQYF.

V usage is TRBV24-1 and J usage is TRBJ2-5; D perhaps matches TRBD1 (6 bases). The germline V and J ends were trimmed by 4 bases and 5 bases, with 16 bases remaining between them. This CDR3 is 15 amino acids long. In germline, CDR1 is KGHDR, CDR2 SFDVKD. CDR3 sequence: CATSDRDTLGETQYF. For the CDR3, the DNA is TGTGCCACCAGTGACCGGGACACCCTCGGGGAGACCCAGTACTTC.

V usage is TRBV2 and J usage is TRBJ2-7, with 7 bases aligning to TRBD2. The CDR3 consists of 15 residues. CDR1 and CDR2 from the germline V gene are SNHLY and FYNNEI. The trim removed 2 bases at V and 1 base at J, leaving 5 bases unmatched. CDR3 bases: TGTGCCAGCAGTGAACATAGCGGGCCTTCCTACGAGCAGTACTTC. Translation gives CASSEHSGPSYEQYF. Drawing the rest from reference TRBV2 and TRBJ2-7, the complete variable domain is EPEVTQTPSHQVTQMGQEVILRCVPISNHLYFYWYRQILGQKVEFLVSFYNNEISEKSEIFDDQFSVERPDGSNFTLKIRSTKLEDSAMYFCASSEHSGPSYEQYFGPGTRLTVT.

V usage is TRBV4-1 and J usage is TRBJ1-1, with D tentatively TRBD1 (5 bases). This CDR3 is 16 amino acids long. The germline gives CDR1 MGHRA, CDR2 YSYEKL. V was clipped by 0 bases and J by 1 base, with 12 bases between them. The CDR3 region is CASSQDRGGRNTEAFF. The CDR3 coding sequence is TGCGCCAGCAGCCAAGATAGGGGAGGGAGGAACACTGAAGCTTTCTTT.

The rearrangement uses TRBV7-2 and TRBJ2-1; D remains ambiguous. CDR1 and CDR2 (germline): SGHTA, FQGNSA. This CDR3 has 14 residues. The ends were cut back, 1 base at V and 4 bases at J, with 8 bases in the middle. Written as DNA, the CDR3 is TGTGCCAGCAGCTTAGATCCCTTTTACAATGAGCAGTTCTTC. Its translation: CASSLDPFYNEQFF.

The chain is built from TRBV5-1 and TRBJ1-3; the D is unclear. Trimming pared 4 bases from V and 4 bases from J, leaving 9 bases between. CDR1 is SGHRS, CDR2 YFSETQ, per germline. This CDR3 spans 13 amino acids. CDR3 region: CASSPPGGNTIYF. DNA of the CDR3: TGCGCCAGCAGCCCCCCAGGCGGAAACACCATATATTTT.

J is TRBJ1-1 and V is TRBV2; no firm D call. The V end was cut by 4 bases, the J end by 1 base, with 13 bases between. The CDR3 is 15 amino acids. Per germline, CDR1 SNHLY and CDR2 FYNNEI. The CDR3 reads CASSGIAPGNTEAFF. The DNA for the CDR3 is TGTGCCAGCAGTGGTATAGCCCCGGGGAACACTGAAGCTTTCTTT.

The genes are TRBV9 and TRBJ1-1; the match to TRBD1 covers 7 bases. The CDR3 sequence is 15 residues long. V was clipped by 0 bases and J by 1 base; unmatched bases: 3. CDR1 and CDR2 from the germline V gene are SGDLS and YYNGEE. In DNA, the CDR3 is TGTGCCAGCAGCGTAGTGGGGACAGAGAACACTGAAGCTTTCTTT. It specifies CASSVVGTENTEAFF.